These T cell receptor beta chains were read from a single sample in a study of T-cell reconstitution after alpha-beta-depleted transplantation in children. TCRdb reprocessed the PCR reads via MiXCR and lists one record per CDR3 protein. The table records 900,000 or so distinct CDR3 sequences, roughly 15% of them present only once. The specimen comprised PBMCs, mostly from graft donor cells, sampled 360 days after TCRalphabeta/CD19-depleted stem cell transplant. These receptors came from a male patient between 5 and 17 years old who had a stem cell transplant for acute lymphoblastic leukemia, so the T cells may come from the graft donor. Both conserved end residues are trimmed from each CDR3.

ASSPYGGPAVAYEQY TRBJ2-7 TRBV5-1
ASSWDRGTYNEQF TRBJ2-1 TRBV6-1
SARDRDGRLYGYT TRBJ1-2 TRBV20-1
SASPAGRVETQY TRBJ2-5 TRBV20-1
SASPPESNYNEQF TRBJ2-1 TRBV20-1
ASSYSLGLALTGELF TRBJ2-2 TRBV6-2/TRBV6-3
ASSDGGSSKNIQY TRBJ2-4 TRBV2
SVRSGYTGELF TRBJ2-2 TRBV29-1
SASLVGAEQF TRBJ2-1 TRBV20-1
ASSVIAGGPGHEQF TRBJ2-1 TRBV9
SARRREWSADTQY TRBJ2-3 TRBV20-1
ASSRQNQETQY TRBJ2-5 TRBV9
ASSESGQLPHEQY TRBJ2-7 TRBV6-2/TRBV6-3
ASTPLHLAEDNEQF TRBJ2-1 TRBV6-1
ASRSGVTNEKLF TRBJ1-4 TRBV5-1
ASSEYKASGYVAQY TRBJ2-5 TRBV25-1
ASSDPGLAGGHTYEQY TRBJ2-7 TRBV6-4
ASSSGTGGQPQH TRBJ1-5 TRBV7-9
ASSELAGAGELF TRBJ2-2 TRBV25-1
ASSILAGDFNEQF TRBJ2-1 TRBV19
ASRTGSGTDTQY TRBJ2-3 TRBV27
ASSQDGPGGILGAF TRBJ1-1 TRBV3-1
SASGNSYEQY TRBJ2-7 TRBV29-1
ASTWGGLATDTQY TRBJ2-3 TRBV10-2
ASSHYGFNTGELF TRBJ2-2 TRBV3-1
ASSVRLVPGTDTQY TRBJ2-3 TRBV9
ASSRTGLATYEQY TRBJ2-7 TRBV4-1